This T cell receptor beta chain was retrieved from a study of Graves' ophthalmopathy and Graves' hyperthyroidism. Study-level points and caveats: Classification of ophthalmopathy versus stable hyperthyroidism by a 13-signature model yielded 85% to 90% sensitivity and 75% to 84% specificity.

The authors amplified TCR beta CDR3 regions from RNA transcripts. Second-round multiplex PCR came after a first-round RT-PCR that employed HTBI primers. TCRdb reprocessed the multiplex PCR reads with MiXCR, giving one entry per CDR3 protein. The sample holds a few hundred thousand distinct CDR3 sequences, about a sixth seen once. This clonotype has a count of ten or more. Antigen specificity is unknown. What was sequenced was peripheral blood. The clonotype originates from an adult woman with stable Graves' hyperthyroidism.

The CDR3 nucleotides read TGTGCCAGCAGCTTAGCGGCCCGGGACAGGGATCGCGAGCAGTACTTC. Protein product: CASSLAARDRDREQYF. V and J are TRBV11-1 and TRBJ2-7; 9 bases align to TRBD1. Trimming at V came to 0 bases and at J to 6 bases, leaving 9 bases not matched to a gene. Germline assignment: CDR1 SGHAT and CDR2 FQDESV (reference sequence). This CDR3 is 16 amino acids long.